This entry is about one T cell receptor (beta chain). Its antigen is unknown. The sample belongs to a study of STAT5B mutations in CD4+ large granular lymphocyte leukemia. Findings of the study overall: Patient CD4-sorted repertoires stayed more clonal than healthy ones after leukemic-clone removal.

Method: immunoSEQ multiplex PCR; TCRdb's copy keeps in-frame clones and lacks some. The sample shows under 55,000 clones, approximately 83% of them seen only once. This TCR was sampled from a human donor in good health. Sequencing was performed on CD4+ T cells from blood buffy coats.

The CDR3 DNA is TGTGCCAGCAGTCCCTTGAGGGGCTCCTACGAGCAGTACTTC. It encodes CASSPLRGSYEQYF. V and J are TRBV28 and TRBJ2-7; tentatively, D is TRBD1 or TRBD2 (5 bases each). Germline CDR1 reads MDHEN; CDR2 reads SYDVKM. There are 14 residues in the CDR3. V lost 5 bases, J lost 0 bases, and 11 bases lay in between.